Reported below is one T cell receptor (beta chain). The target of this receptor is not known. Base qualities were left out, and no much larger clone turns up one base away. These data originate in a study of shared clonotypes between healthy human individuals (dated by TCRdb to about 2020). About the study as a whole: Two women and a few men aged 18 to 49 years were included in the cohort. For each donor, three plates each were used for CD4 naive and CD4 memory, two plates were used for CD8 naive, and one plate was used for CD8 memory. To estimate repertoire size and how much clonotype sharing occurs between individuals, the study deeply sequenced the blood TCR repertoires of roughly 5 healthy adults. Different laboratories and diverse techniques were used to prepare libraries and sequence TCR repertoires, to increase sequencing depth and limit assay-specific biases. Between about 0.8 and 8.9 billion PBMCs per donor were obtained by leukapheresis.

Using the deep immunoSEQ assay, TCR CDR3 regions were amplified from genomic DNA by multiplex PCR. For each cell subset, the extracted genomic DNA was distributed evenly across all wells of several immunoSEQ 96-well plates, and each plate served as one replicate. For sorted subsets, roughly 200 ng genomic DNA, equal to some 30,000 T cell genomes, was loaded into each replicate PCR. Purified libraries were quantified with a Qubit 3.0 fluorometer, sized on a Bioanalyzer 2100, and re-quantified with the KAPA Library Quantification kit. A separate single-read 150-cycle Illumina NextSeq 550 flow cell was used to sequence each immunoSEQ 96-well plate. From the authors' description of their analysis: Because the immunoSEQ output held only junctional sequences and lacked quality scores, the filtering could not match the filtering applied to full-length reads. To assign V/J genes and CDR3, sequences were annotated against IMGT germline references using PyIR, a Python wrapper for IgBLAST v1.9. Reads with weak V/J assignments (E-value above 1e-6), missing CDR3, stop codons, out-of-frame junctions, or ambiguous translated residues were removed. V3J clonotypes were defined as sequences sharing the same inferred V gene, J gene, and CDR3 amino acid sequence. Percentage overlap between repertoires was calculated by dividing the number of shared unique clonotypes by the size of the smaller repertoire. Three approaches were used to assess repertoire richness: RTK rarefaction, the Chao1 estimator, and Recon v2.1 estimates of unobserved clonotypes. Generation probabilities for all TCRbeta clonotypes obtained by the gDNA method from a handful of donors were computed using OLGA. TCRdb limited this immuneACCESS table to in-frame rearrangements with V and J called. A share of clones is missing; checked studies link under half to unresolved V genes, and the rest is unexplained. The V and J calls and the clone size are those of that table, but D and trimming were determined from the DNA. This sample is represented by 2 million to 2.5 million clones; 80% to 95% of them were singletons. Of the sample, 0.35% to 0.5% falls within the top ten clones.

Donors were healthy HIV-negative adults with no recently reported acute infections or vaccinations. Every donor was a Caucasian adult living in Nashville, Tennessee, USA. CD4+ T cells were enriched through magnetic negative selection, after which naive cells were positively selected on CD45RA and the remaining negative fraction served as the memory subset. Blood was obtained by leukapheresis, after which PBMCs were separated by Ficoll-Histopaque density gradient centrifugation and cryopreserved in liquid nitrogen vapor phase. Purity and quantity of every magnetically sorted T cell population were checked by analytical flow cytometry. From each sorted fraction, genomic DNA was isolated and quantified by UV absorbance on a Nanodrop 2000c. Germline trimming: 7 bases from V, 4 bases from J; junction bases outside gene matches: 11. Its CDR3 holds 15 amino acids, cysteine through phenylalanine. Left in the record is the CDR3 DNA by itself, 45 bases read in frame from the first base. The CDR1 and CDR2 encoded by the germline V gene are SGHRS and YFSETQ.

Broader findings and caveats from the paper: The genetic and exposure-history diversity represented was limited by the small number of donors. Larger estimated clonotype richness was generally found for naive subsets than for memory subsets. Compared with non-shared clonotypes, clonotypes shared by all four sorted-subset donors had higher generation probabilities. When several donors were compared, the shared fraction of clonotypes was about 5.5% for naive CD4, 3% to 4% for naive CD8, about 2.4% for memory CD4, and 0.35% to 0.4% for memory CD8. Incomplete sequencing was indicated by rarefaction of sorted-subset datasets, despite the large sequencing depth. Pairwise subsampling indicated that sequencing depth was expected to affect the degree of clonotype sharing among donors. Sampling was restricted to blood, and TCR repertoires in tissue are likely to differ from TCR repertoires in blood.

This TCR derives from a man between 18 and 29 years old in good health. Some clones in this sample may be carry-over from other donors' samples. Sequencing was performed on naive CD4+ T cells from PBMCs. Taken with the paper, the label for cell subset or site translates to: CD45RA+ positively selected. Recombination linked TRBV5-1 to TRBJ2-3; 8 nucleotides in the junction match TRBD2. CDR3 sequence: CASHPGGAVADTQYF. In nucleotides, the sequence is TGCGCCAGCCACCCGGGAGGGGCGGTTGCAGATACGCAGTATTTT.